Sequencing of this TCR beta chain was carried out in a study of shared T cell receptors in the human thymus. The germline gives CDR1 LGHNT, CDR2 FRNRAP. This CDR3 has 12 residues. Sequencing was performed with immunoSEQ multiplex PCR; in TCRdb, only in-frame clones are kept and a portion is missing. The sample includes under 850,000 clones, roughly 90% of them seen just once. This same sample was also taken into another study, of human thymus T cells. As that study records: Donors consisted of healthy Finnish infants (having corrective surgery for congenital heart defects). Thymus tissue was removed during corrective cardiac surgery. In thymic and blood repertoires alike, V and J usage looked biased. Related studies found that unrelated individuals share highly overlapping thymic repertoires.

The sample comprised thymocytes. The origin of this receptor is a boy under two years old with a congenital heart defect. The V and J genes are TRBV12-5 and TRBJ2-1, with a tentative D call TRBD2 (7 bases). The CDR3 region is CAAWEGGNEQFF. DNA for the CDR3: TGTGCAGCCTGGGAGGGGGGCAATGAGCAGTTCTTC.